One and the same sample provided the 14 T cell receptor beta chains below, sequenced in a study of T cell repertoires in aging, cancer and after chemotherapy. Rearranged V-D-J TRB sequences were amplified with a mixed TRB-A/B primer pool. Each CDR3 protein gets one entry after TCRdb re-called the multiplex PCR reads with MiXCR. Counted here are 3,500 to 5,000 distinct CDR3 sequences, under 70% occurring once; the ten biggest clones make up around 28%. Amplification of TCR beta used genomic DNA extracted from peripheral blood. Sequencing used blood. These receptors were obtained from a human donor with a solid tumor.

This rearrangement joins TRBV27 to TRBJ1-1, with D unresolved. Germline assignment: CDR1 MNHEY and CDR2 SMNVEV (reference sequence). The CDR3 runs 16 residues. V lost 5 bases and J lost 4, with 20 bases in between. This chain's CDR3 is CASSSRLGDWGTEAFF. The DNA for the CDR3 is TGTGCCAGCAGTAGTCGACTGGGAGACTGGGGCACTGAAGCTTTCTTT.

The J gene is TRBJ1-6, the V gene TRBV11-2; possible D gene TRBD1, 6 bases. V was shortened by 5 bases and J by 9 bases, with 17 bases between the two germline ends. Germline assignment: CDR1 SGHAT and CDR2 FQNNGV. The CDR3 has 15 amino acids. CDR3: CASSTLTGGTSPLHF. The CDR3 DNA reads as TGTGCCAGCAGCACCCTGACAGGAGGGACTTCACCCCTCCACTTT.

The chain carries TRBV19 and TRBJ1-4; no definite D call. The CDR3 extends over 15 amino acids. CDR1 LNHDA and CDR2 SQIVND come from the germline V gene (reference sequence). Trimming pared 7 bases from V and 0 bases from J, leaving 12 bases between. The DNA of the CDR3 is TGTGCCAGTAAGCAGAACCACACAACTAATGAAAAACTGTTTTTT. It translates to CASKQNHTTNEKLFF.

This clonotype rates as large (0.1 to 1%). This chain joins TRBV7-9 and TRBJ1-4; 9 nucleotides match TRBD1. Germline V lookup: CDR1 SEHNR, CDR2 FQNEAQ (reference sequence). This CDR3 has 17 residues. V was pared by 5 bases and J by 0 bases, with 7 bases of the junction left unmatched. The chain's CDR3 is CASSPKQGAATNEKLFF. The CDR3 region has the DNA TGTGCCAGCAGCCCGAAACAGGGGGCCGCAACTAATGAAAAACTGTTTTTT.

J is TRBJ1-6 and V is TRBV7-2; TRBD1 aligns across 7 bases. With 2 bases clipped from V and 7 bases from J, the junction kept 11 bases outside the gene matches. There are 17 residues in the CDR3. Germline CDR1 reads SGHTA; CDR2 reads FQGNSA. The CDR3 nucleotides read TGTGCCAGCAGCTTATCAGGAGGGGGCTCGATAAATTCACCCCTCCACTTT. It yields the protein CASSLSGGGSINSPLHF.

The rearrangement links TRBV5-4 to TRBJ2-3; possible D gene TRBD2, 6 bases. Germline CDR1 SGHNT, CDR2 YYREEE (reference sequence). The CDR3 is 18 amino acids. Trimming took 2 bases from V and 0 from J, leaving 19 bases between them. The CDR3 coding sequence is TGTGCCAGCAGCTTCCGACTCGGGGAGGAGCGGAGCACAGATACGCAGTATTTT. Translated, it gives CASSFRLGEERSTDTQYF. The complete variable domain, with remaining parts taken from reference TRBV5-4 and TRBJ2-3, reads ETGVTQSPTHLIKTRGQQVTLRCSSQSGHNTVSWYQQALGQGPQFIFQYYREEENGRGNFPPRFSGLQFPNYSSELNVNALELDDSALYLCASSFRLGEERSTDTQYFGPGTRLTVL.

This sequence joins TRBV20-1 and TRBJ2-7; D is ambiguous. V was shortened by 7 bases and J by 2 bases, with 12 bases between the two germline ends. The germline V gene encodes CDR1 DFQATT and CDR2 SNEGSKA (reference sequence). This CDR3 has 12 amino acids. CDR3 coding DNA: TGCAGTGGCACGTCGGGCACCTACGAGCAGTACTTC. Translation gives CSGTSGTYEQYF.

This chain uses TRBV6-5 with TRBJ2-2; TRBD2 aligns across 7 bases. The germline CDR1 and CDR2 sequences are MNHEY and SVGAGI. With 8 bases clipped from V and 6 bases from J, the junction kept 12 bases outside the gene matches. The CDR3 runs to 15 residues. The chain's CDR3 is CASRTSVYISGELFF. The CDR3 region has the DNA TGTGCCAGCCGAACTAGCGTGTATATCTCCGGGGAGCTGTTTTTT.

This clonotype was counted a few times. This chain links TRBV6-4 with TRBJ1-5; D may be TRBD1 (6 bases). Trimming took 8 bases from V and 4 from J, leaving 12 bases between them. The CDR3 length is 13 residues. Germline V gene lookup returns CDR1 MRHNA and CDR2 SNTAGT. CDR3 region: CASPYRDNQPQHF. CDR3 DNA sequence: TGTGCCAGCCCTTACAGGGATAATCAGCCCCAGCATTTT.

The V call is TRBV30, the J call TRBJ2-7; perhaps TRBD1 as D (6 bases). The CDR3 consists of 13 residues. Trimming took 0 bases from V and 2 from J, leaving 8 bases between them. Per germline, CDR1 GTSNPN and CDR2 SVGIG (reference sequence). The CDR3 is CAWSVPGAYEQYF. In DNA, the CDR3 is TGTGCCTGGAGTGTACCAGGGGCCTACGAGCAGTACTTC.

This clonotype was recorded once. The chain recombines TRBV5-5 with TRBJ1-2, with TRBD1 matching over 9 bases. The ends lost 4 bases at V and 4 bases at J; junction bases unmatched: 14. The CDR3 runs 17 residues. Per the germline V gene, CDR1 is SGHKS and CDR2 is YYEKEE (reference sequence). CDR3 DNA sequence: TGTGCCAGCAGCATACCGGGACAGGGCTTCGATGGCTATGGCTACACCTTC. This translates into CASSIPGQGFDGYGYTF. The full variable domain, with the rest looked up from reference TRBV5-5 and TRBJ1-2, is DAGVTQSPTHLIKTRGQQVTLRCSPISGHKSVSWYQQVLGQGPQFIFQYYEKEERGRGNFPDRFSARQFPNYSSELNVNALLLGDSALYLCASSIPGQGFDGYGYTFGSGTRLTVV.

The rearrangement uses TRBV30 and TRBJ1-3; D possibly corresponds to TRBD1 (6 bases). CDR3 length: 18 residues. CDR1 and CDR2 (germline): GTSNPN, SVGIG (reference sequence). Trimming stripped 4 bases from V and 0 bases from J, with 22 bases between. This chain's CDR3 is CAWTRDTVLGGSGNTIYF. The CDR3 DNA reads TGTGCCTGGACTAGGGACACGGTGCTGGGGGGCTCTGGAAACACCATATATTTT.

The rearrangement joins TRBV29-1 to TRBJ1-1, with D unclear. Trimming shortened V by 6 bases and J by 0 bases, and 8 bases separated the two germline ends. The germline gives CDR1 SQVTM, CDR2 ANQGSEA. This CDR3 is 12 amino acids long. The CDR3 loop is CSVGFMNTEAFF. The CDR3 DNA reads TGCAGCGTGGGGTTTATGAACACTGAAGCTTTCTTT.

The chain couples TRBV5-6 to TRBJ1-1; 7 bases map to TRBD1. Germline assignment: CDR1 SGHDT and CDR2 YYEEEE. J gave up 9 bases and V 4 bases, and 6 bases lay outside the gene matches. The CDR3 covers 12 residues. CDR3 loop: CASSQQGIQAFF. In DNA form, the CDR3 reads TGTGCCAGCAGCCAACAGGGGATTCAAGCTTTCTTT. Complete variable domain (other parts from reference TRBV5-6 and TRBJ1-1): DAGVTQSPTHLIKTRGQQVTLRCSPKSGHDTVSWYQQALGQGPQFIFQYYEEEERQRGNFPDRFSGHQFPNYSSELNVNALLLGDSALYLCASSQQGIQAFFGQGTRLTVV.